The 14 T cell receptor beta chains below come from one sample, sequenced in a study of T-cell reconstitution after alpha-beta-depleted transplantation in children. The library targeted TCRbeta and was prepared with unique molecular identifiers. TCRdb itself ran the PCR reads through MiXCR, one entry per CDR3 protein. The data contain approximately 170,000 distinct CDR3 sequences, around 10% of them singletons. The sample in question was PBMCs, obtained before TCRalphabeta/CD19-depleted stem cell transplant. The receptors derive from a boy younger than 10 with acute myeloid leukemia, due to receive a stem cell transplant.

Turning to this clonotype: This may arise from a read error, as a much more abundant clone is one base away. The genes are TRBV2 and TRBJ2-3, with no clear D. Per the germline V gene, CDR1 is SNHLY and CDR2 is FYNNEI. The CDR3 is 14 residues long. CDR3 nucleotide sequence: TGTGCCAGCAGTGAATGGATAAGCACAGATAGGCAGTATTTT. Translation gives CASSEWISTDRQYF.

This clonotype was observed at least ten times. This chain uses TRBV29-1 with TRBJ2-5; no definite D call. The V end lost 0 bases, the J end lost 2 bases, and 10 bases lay between the germline ends. Germline CDR1 and CDR2: SQVTM and ANQGSEA. This CDR3 is built from 14 residues. The CDR3 spells CSVEDIWGQETQYF. CDR3 coding DNA: TGCAGCGTTGAAGATATTTGGGGTCAAGAGACCCAGTACTTC.

This clonotype was observed many times. The chain has TRBV11-1 and TRBJ2-1; 16 nucleotides align to TRBD2. In germline, CDR1 is SGHAT, CDR2 FQDESV (reference sequence). V was pared by 5 bases and J by 12 bases, with 4 bases of the junction left unmatched. The CDR3 is 14 residues long. The DNA of the CDR3 is TGTGCCAGCAGCGTGGGACTAGCGGGAGGGCGGCAGTTCTTC. Translated: CASSVGLAGGRQFF.

This clonotype was detected many times. The CDR3 nucleotides read TGTGCCAGCAGATACAATCAGCCCCAGCATTTT. It yields the protein CASRYNQPQHF. The gene calls are TRBV2 and TRBJ1-5; D uncertain. CDR3 length: 11 residues. V lost 6 bases and J lost 3, with 3 bases in between. The V gene's germline CDR1 is SNHLY and CDR2 FYNNEI.

This clonotype was seen at least ten times. The chain carries TRBV5-1 and TRBJ1-4, with 7 nucleotides matching TRBD1. CDR1 is SGHRS and CDR2 is YFSETQ in the germline V gene. V dropped 0 bases and J dropped 6; count of bases not matched to a gene: 5. This CDR3 contains 15 residues. The CDR3 nucleotides are TGCGCCAGCAGCTTGGGAGACAGGGAGGATGAAAAACTGTTTTTT. Residues: CASSLGDREDEKLFF.

This clonotype was seen ten or more times. This rearrangement joins TRBV5-1 to TRBJ2-7; 7 bases fit TRBD1. The germline V gene has CDR1 SGHRS and CDR2 YFSETQ. The ends lost 0 bases at V and 1 base at J; junction bases unmatched: 7. CDR3 length: 16 amino acids. The CDR3 sequence: CASSLAPGQQSYEQYF. CDR3 sequence (DNA): TGCGCCAGCAGCTTGGCCCCGGGACAGCAATCCTACGAGCAGTACTTC.

This clonotype has at least ten counts. The chain links TRBV9 to TRBJ1-2; 7 bases are a match to TRBD1. J gave up 5 bases and V 7 bases, and 8 bases lay outside the gene matches. Germline CDR1 is SGDLS and CDR2 is YYNGEE. The CDR3 spans 13 residues. The CDR3 sequence: CASQNRDRYGYTF. In DNA form, the CDR3 reads TGTGCCAGCCAAAACCGGGACAGATATGGCTACACCTTC.

In its sample, this clonotype was seen many times. The chain has TRBV3-1 and TRBJ2-5; possibly TRBD1 for D (6 bases). Trimming removed 2 bases at V and 9 bases at J, with 13 bases between. CDR3 size: 13 residues. From germline, CDR1 is LGHDT and CDR2 YNNKEL (reference sequence). The CDR3 is CASSQLGAGAQYF. Here the CDR3 DNA reads TGTGCCAGCAGCCAATTAGGGGCAGGGGCCCAGTACTTC.

At least ten counts were recorded for this clonotype. V usage is TRBV12-3 or TRBV12-4 and J usage is TRBJ2-2; a weak D match, TRBD2 (6 bases). This CDR3 comprises 18 residues. Trimming removed 3 bases from V and 1 base from J, with 18 bases in between. As DNA, the CDR3 is TGTGCCAGCAGTTTTCAGGAGGGTTATGCCGTGAACACCGGGGAGCTGTTTTTT. Translation: CASSFQEGYAVNTGELFF.

Many counts were recorded for this clonotype. The gene calls are TRBV20-1 and TRBJ1-2, with 10 nucleotides matching TRBD1. Unmatched junction bases numbered 4, after V lost 1 base and J lost 8 bases. From germline, CDR1 is DFQATT and CDR2 SNEGSKA (reference sequence). The CDR3 extends over 13 amino acids. In DNA form, the CDR3 reads TGCAGTGCTAGAGCCGGGACAGGGGAAGGCTACACCTTC. Protein product: CSARAGTGEGYTF.

This clonotype was observed many times. V gene TRBV29-1 combines with J gene TRBJ1-1; D uncertain. CDR3 length: 11 residues. Germline CDR1 reads SQVTM; CDR2 reads ANQGSEA. V lost 8 bases and J lost 2, with 9 bases in between. CDR3: CSLNTNTEAFF. The CDR3 DNA is TGCAGCCTAAACACCAACACTGAAGCTTTCTTT. Together with reference TRBV29-1 and TRBJ1-1, the CDR3 gives the full variable domain: SAVISQKPSRDICQRGTSLTIQCQVDSQVTMMFWYRQQPGQSLTLIATANQGSEATYESGFVIDKFPISRPNLTFSTLTVSNMSPEDSSIYLCSLNTNTEAFFGQGTRLTVV.

This clonotype was seen many times. This chain joins TRBV3-1 and TRBJ1-5; 8 nucleotides line up with TRBD1. The CDR3 loop spans 16 amino acids. Germline V gene lookup returns CDR1 LGHDT and CDR2 YNNKEL (reference sequence). With V trimmed by 1 base and J by 6 bases, 8 bases remained unmatched. The CDR3 nucleotides are TGTGCCAGCAGCCAAGGGACAGGGCGTTTGGGTCAGCCCCAGCATTTT. Amino acids: CASSQGTGRLGQPQHF.

This clonotype occurred many times. The chain uses TRBV10-3 and TRBJ2-2; 7 bases fit TRBD1. CDR1 is ENHRY and CDR2 is SYGVKD in the germline V gene. CDR3 length: 13 amino acids. V was pared by 9 bases and J by 3 bases, with 4 bases of the junction left unmatched. CDR3 coding DNA: TGTGCCATACGTGACAGGGACACCGGGGAGCTGTTTTTT. Its protein is CAIRDRDTGELFF.

This clonotype was recorded at least ten times. V is TRBV12-3 or TRBV12-4 and J is TRBJ2-7, with TRBD1 matching over 9 bases. Losses at the gene ends were 1 base for V and 3 bases for J; bases not matched to a gene: 4. The CDR3 covers 15 residues. Here the CDR3 DNA reads TGTGCCAGCAGTTTAGACCGGGGACAGGGCTACGAGCAGTACTTC. This encodes CASSLDRGQGYEQYF.